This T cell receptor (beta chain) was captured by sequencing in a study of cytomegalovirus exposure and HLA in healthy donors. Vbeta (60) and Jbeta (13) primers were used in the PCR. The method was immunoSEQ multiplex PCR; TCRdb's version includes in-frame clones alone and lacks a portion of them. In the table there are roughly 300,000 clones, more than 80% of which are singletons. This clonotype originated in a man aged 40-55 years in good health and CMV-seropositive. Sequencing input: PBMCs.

The CDR3 protein is CASTFTDTQYF. The CDR3 coding sequence is TGTGCCAGCACATTCACAGATACGCAGTATTTT. The chain links TRBV28 to TRBJ2-3; D gene unclear. V was cut by 7 bases and J by 2 bases, with 4 bases left in between. The CDR3 has 11 residues. CDR1 and CDR2 from the germline V gene are MDHEN and SYDVKM.